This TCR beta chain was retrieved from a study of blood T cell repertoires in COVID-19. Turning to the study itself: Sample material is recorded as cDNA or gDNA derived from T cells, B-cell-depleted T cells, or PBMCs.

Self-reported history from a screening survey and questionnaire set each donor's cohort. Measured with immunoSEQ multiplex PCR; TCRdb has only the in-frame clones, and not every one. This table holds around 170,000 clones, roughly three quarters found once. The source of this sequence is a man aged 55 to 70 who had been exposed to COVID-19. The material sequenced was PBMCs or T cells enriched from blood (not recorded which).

This CDR3 is CASSFLPGDIYEQYF. The CDR3 DNA reads as TGTGCCAGCAGCTTCCTACCGGGAGATATATACGAGCAGTACTTC. V usage is TRBV7-2 and J usage is TRBJ2-7, with a weak D call TRBD2 (6 bases). The CDR3 totals 15 residues. The germline CDR1 and CDR2 sequences are SGHTA and FQGNSA. V lost 3 bases to trimming and J lost 4 bases, with 16 bases between them.